The clone carrying this T cell receptor beta chain was counted many times. As yet, its antigen is unknown. This sample is drawn from a study of T cells after yellow fever vaccination. A process of 5'RACE template switching, which added a universal primer site and UMIs, was used to make TCR cDNA. TCRdb independently ran MiXCR on the 5' RACE reads; one entry per CDR3 protein. The sample has about 210,000 distinct CDR3 sequences; approximately 3.2% are singletons. General study points: Most primary-vaccination clones recurred post-booster (nearly 98% CD4, around 90% CD8). Weaker overall, the secondary response nonetheless peaked faster (day 5 versus 15).

Germline values: CDR1 SGHRS, CDR2 YFSETQ. This CDR3 is built from 15 residues. Trimming left V 4 bases short and J 2 bases short, with 14 bases between. V and J are TRBV5-1 and TRBJ2-3; D not resolved. This TCR came from a man aged 18 to 29 who received the YFV17D yellow fever vaccine. The sequencing here drew on CD4+ T cells sorted from PBMCs, taken 10 days after the yellow fever booster vaccination. The CDR3, as DNA: TGCGCCAGCAGCACGGGCCGTAGTGCCACAGATACGCAGTATTTT. Translation gives CASSTGRSATDTQYF.